This T cell receptor (beta chain) emerged from a study of regulatory T cells in long-lasting Graves disease. The wider study: Prior antithyroid drug treatment in newly diagnosed Graves' patients lasted under 3 months.

Indicated time point: newly diagnosed GD, antithyroid drugs for less than 3 months. PBMCs provided the RNA from which the TCR library was made. This CDR3 has 16 amino acids. The germline gives CDR1 LNHDA, CDR2 SQIVND (reference sequence). J was trimmed by 7 bases and V by 3 bases; bases with no gene match: 5. Arm-PCR of CDR3 regions with iRepertoire HTBI primers generated TCR beta libraries. In the study's own analysis: Across samples, over 55 TRBV and more than 13 TRBJ segments were found. TCRdb reanalysed the multiplex PCR reads using MiXCR and keeps one entry per CDR3 protein. These V and J calls originate from TCRdb's pipeline instead of the authors' own analysis. Of roughly 560,000 distinct CDR3 sequences in the sample, roughly 16% were seen once. These data also featured in a second study, about T cells in Graves' hyperthyroidism and ophthalmopathy. That study reports: Primed by the HTBI set, a first-round RT-PCR was run on the TCR CDR3.

The gene calls are TRBV19 and TRBJ2-1, with 14 bases matching TRBD2. Sequencing used peripheral blood mononuclear cells (PBMCs), obtained at new diagnosis, from a patient treated with antithyroid drugs. This sequence was found in a woman aged 35-60 years with Graves disease. CDR3 in amino acids: CASSMTSGGASNEQFF. The CDR3 bases are TGTGCCAGTAGTATGACTAGCGGGGGGGCCAGTAATGAGCAGTTCTTC. Filled out from reference TRBV19 and TRBJ2-1, the complete variable domain reads DGGITQSPKYLFRKEGQNVTLSCEQNLNHDAMYWYRQDPGQGLRLIYYSQIVNDFQKGDIAEGYSVSREKKESFPLTVTSAQKNPTAFYLCASSMTSGGASNEQFFGPGTRLTVL.